These 13 T cell receptor beta chains were all obtained from the same sample, sequenced in a study of T cell responses to AZD1222 COVID-19 vaccine. Measured with immunoSEQ multiplex PCR; TCRdb has only the in-frame clones, and not every one. The sample records 130,000 or so clones, just over 85% being singletons. The material sequenced was peripheral blood, taken on day 0 of AZD1222 vaccination. These receptor sequences come from an adult in good health.

With respect to this clone: The junction differs from germline at one of its ends, possibly a read error. Written as DNA, the CDR3 is TGTGCCAGCAGAGAAGCCTTCGGCTACAATGAGCAGTTCTTC. As protein: CASREAFGYNEQFF. The chain has TRBV2 and TRBJ2-1; D ambiguous. This CDR3 is built from 14 residues. Per the germline V gene, CDR1 is SNHLY and CDR2 is FYNNEI. Together with reference TRBV2 and TRBJ2-1, the CDR3 gives the full variable domain: EPEVTQTPSHQVTQMGQEVILRCVPISNHLYFYWYRQILGQKVEFLVSFYNNEISEKSEIFDDQFSVERPDGSNFTLKIRSTKLEDSAMYFCASREAFGYNEQFFGPGTRLTVL.

The chain couples TRBV14 to TRBJ2-3; D might be TRBD1 (6 bases). The CDR3 is 15 residues long. Trimming left V 6 bases short and J 4 bases short, with 17 bases between. CDR1 and CDR2 from the germline V gene are SGHDN and FVKESK. CDR3 residues: CASRPRGGLADTQYF. The DNA for the CDR3 is TGTGCCAGCAGACCCCGAGGGGGATTGGCAGATACGCAGTATTTT. Complete variable domain (other parts from reference TRBV14 and TRBJ2-3): EAGVTQFPSHSVIEKGQTVTLRCDPISGHDNLYWYRRVMGKEIKFLLHFVKESKQDESGMPNNRFLAERTGGTYSTLKVQPAELEDSGVYFCASRPRGGLADTQYFGPGTRLTVL.

CDR3 amino acids: CASSIEAGGSMDQYF. DNA for the CDR3: TGTGCCAGTAGTATAGAGGCGGGGGGTTCAATGGATCAGTACTTC. The chain carries TRBV19 and TRBJ2-7; 8 bases map to TRBD2. This CDR3 has 15 amino acids. V lost 0 bases and J lost 10; bases outside the gene matches: 11. Germline V gene data show CDR1 as LNHDA and CDR2 as SQIVND (reference sequence).

The gene calls are TRBV4-3 and TRBJ2-5; no reliable D call. The ends were cut back, 0 bases at V and 8 bases at J, with 7 bases in the middle. The CDR3 sequence is 12 residues long. The V gene's germline CDR1 is LGHNA and CDR2 YSLEER. CDR3 bases: TGCGCCAGCAGCCAAGACTCTAGTACCCAGTACTTC. It yields the protein CASSQDSSTQYF.

This rearrangement joins TRBV4-1 to TRBJ2-2; 8 bases are shared with TRBD2. This CDR3 comprises 17 residues. The ends lost 3 bases at V and 1 base at J; junction bases unmatched: 7. Germline V gene sequence: CDR1 MGHRA, CDR2 YSYEKL. The CDR3 nucleotides are TGCGCCAGCAGCCACCCCTTCGCGGGGGGGAACACCGGGGAGCTGTTTTTT. Protein product: CASSHPFAGGNTGELFF.

The chain links TRBV6-5 to TRBJ1-1; D is possibly TRBD1 (5 bases). The CDR3 spans 14 residues. The V gene's germline CDR1 is MNHEY and CDR2 SVGAGI. Trimming removed 4 bases from V and 4 bases from J, with 13 bases in between. The CDR3 bases are TGTGCCAGCAGTTCAGGGTACACGTCCACTGAAGCTTTCTTT. Its protein is CASSSGYTSTEAFF.

The rearrangement links TRBV7-2 to TRBJ1-1, with no clear D. V dropped 4 bases and J dropped 0 bases, with 6 bases sitting between them. This CDR3 comprises 13 residues. The V gene's germline CDR1 is SGHTA and CDR2 FQGNSA. The CDR3 sequence is CASSSTMNTEAFF. CDR3 in DNA: TGTGCCAGCAGCTCCACCATGAACACTGAAGCTTTCTTT.

The chain is built from TRBV3-1 (or the pseudogene TRBV3-2) and TRBJ1-2; weak D call: TRBD1 (6 bases). The CDR3 runs to 14 residues. V was cut by 7 bases and J by 8 bases, with 20 bases left in between. CDR1 and CDR2 (germline): LGHDT, YNNKEL (reference sequence). The CDR3 is CASTTTGAAEGYTF. The DNA for the CDR3 is TGTGCCAGCACCACGACAGGCGCCGCGGAGGGCTACACCTTC.

The chain links TRBV2 to TRBJ1-5; D remains unclear. Trimming removed 8 bases at V and 1 base at J, with 9 bases between. Germline lookup yields CDR1 SNHLY and CDR2 FYNNEI. CDR3 length: 13 amino acids. The CDR3 loop is CASGPQSNQPQHF. Written as DNA, the CDR3 is TGTGCCAGCGGCCCTCAGAGCAATCAGCCCCAGCATTTT.

CDR3 DNA: TGTGCCATCAGAAACACAACAGGTTCCTACGAGCAGTACTTC. Its protein is CAIRNTTGSYEQYF. This chain links TRBV10-3 with TRBJ2-7, with D possibly being TRBD1 (5 bases). Trimming removed 6 bases from V and 1 base from J, with 13 bases in between. The CDR3 spans 14 residues. CDR1 and CDR2 from the germline V gene are ENHRY and SYGVKD.

The V call is TRBV3-1 (or the pseudogene TRBV3-2), the J call TRBJ2-3; a weak D match, TRBD2 (6 bases). Trimming shortened V by 5 bases and J by 2 bases, and 17 bases separated the two germline ends. The CDR3 has 16 amino acids. Germline V lookup: CDR1 LGHDT, CDR2 YNNKEL (reference sequence). Here the CDR3 DNA reads TGTGCCAGCAGCTTTAAACGGGGGACCCTCACAGATACGCAGTATTTT. The encoded protein is CASSFKRGTLTDTQYF.

The chain uses TRBV6-6 and TRBJ2-3, with 8 nucleotides matching TRBD2. V shed 0 bases and J 2 bases; nucleotides not matched to a gene: 4. The CDR3 extends over 16 amino acids. Germline lookup yields CDR1 MNHNY and CDR2 SVGAGI (reference sequence). The CDR3: CASSYSARGATDTQYF. CDR3 sequence (DNA): TGTGCCAGCAGTTACTCCGCGCGGGGGGCCACAGATACGCAGTATTTT.

The chain uses TRBV19 and TRBJ1-2; the D gene is possibly TRBD1 (6 bases). This CDR3 contains 16 residues. The germline gives CDR1 LNHDA, CDR2 SQIVND (reference sequence). With 1 base removed from V and 4 bases from J, the gap between germline ends came to 16 bases. CDR3 nucleotide sequence: TGTGCCAGTAGTATAGGGGGGGCAGAAAACGTCTATGGCTACACCTTC. Translating gives CASSIGGAENVYGYTF.